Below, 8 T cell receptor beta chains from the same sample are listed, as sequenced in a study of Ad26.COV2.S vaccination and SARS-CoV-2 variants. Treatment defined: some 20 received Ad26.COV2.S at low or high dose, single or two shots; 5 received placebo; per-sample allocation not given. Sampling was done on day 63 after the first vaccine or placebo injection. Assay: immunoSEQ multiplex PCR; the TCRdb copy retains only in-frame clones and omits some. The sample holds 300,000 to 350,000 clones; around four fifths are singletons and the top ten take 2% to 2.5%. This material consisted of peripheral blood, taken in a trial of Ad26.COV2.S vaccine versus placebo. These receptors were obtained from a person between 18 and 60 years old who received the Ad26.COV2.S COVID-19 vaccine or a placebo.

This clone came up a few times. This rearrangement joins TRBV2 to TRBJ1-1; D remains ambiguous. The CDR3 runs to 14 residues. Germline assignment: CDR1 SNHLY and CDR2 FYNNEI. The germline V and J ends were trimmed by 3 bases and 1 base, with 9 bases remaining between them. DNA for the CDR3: TGTGCCAGCAGTGATCCTCGGGGGAACACTGAAGCTTTCTTT. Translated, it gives CASSDPRGNTEAFF.

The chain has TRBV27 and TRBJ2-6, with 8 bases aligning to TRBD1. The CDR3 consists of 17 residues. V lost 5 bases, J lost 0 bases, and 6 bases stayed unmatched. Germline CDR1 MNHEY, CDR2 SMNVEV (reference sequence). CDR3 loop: CASSTGTGFSGANVLTF. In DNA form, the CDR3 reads TGTGCCAGCAGTACCGGGACAGGTTTCTCTGGGGCCAACGTCCTGACTTTC.

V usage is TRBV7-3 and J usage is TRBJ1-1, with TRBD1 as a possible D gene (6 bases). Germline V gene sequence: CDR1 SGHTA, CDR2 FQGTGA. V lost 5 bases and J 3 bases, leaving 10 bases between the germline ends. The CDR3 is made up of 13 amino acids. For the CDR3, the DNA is TGTGCCAGCAGCCGGACAGACGACACTGAAGCTTTCTTT. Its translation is CASSRTDDTEAFF.

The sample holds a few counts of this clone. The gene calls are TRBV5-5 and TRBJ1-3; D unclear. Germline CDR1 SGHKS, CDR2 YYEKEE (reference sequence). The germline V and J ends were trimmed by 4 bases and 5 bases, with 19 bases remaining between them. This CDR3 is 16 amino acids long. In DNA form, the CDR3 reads TGTGCCAGCAGCAGCCAATTGACATTTGGGAGAAACACCATATATTTT. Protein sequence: CASSSQLTFGRNTIYF.

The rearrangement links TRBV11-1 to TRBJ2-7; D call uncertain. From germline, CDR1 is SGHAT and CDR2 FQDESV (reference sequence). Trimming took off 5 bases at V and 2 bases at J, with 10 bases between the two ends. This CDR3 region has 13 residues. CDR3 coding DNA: TGTGCCAGCAGCCCTCGACGGGCCTACGAGCAGTACTTC. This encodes CASSPRRAYEQYF.

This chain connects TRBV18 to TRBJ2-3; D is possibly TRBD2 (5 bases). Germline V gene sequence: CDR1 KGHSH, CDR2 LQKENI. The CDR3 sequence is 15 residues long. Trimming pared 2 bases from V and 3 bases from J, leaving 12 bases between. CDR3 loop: CASSPEGRRTDTQYF. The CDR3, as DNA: TGTGCCAGCTCACCAGAGGGCCGACGGACAGATACGCAGTATTTT.

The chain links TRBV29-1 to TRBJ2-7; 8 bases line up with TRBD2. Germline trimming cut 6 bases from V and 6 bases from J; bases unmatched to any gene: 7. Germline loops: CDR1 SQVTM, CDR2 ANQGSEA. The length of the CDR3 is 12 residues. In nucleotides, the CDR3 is TGCAGCGTCCCGGGAGGGGGTGGCGAGCAGTACTTC. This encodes CSVPGGGGEQYF.

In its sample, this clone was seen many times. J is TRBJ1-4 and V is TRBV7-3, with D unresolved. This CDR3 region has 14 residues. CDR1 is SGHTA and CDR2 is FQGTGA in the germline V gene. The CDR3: CVREVTFQNEKLFF. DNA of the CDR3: TGTGTCCGGGAGGTTACATTTCAGAATGAAAAACTGTTTTTT. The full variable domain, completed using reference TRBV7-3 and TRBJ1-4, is GAGVSQTPSNKVTEKGKYVELRCDPISGHTALYWYRQSLGQGPEFLIYFQGTGAADDSGLPNDRFFAVRPEGSVSTLKIQRTERGDSAVYLCVREVTFQNEKLFFGSGTQLSVL.